One sample yielded the 17 T cell receptor beta chains listed below, sequenced in a study of lymphopenia after photon versus proton radiotherapy. Sequencing was performed with immunoSEQ multiplex PCR; in TCRdb, only in-frame clones are kept and a portion is missing. The sample has around 150,000 clones; approximately 91% are singletons. This specimen consisted of peripheral blood, obtained from a patient treated with photon-based radiotherapy. The receptors shown here come from a middle-aged man with gastric cancer.

The chain combines TRBV27 with TRBJ2-3, with D hard to call. V lost 7 bases and J 0 bases, leaving 11 bases between the germline ends. The CDR3 consists of 14 residues. Looked up from germline, CDR1 is MNHEY and CDR2 is SMNVEV (reference sequence). In DNA, the CDR3 is TGTGCCAGCAATGACGGTCCCAGCACAGATACGCAGTATTTT. This gives the protein CASNDGPSTDTQYF.

The CDR3 sequence: CASSPTPTYEQYF. The CDR3, as DNA: TGTGCCAGCTCACCAACACCGACCTACGAGCAGTACTTC. The rearrangement joins TRBV18 to TRBJ2-7, with D unclear. The CDR3 has 13 amino acids. The V gene lost 2 bases and the J gene lost 2 bases, with 7 bases spanning the gap. CDR1 KGHSH and CDR2 LQKENI come from the germline V gene.

The chain joins TRBV10-3 to TRBJ2-3, with TRBD2 matching 8 bases. The CDR3 contains 15 residues. With 0 bases clipped from V and 3 bases from J, the junction kept 2 bases outside the gene matches. Germline values: CDR1 ENHRY, CDR2 SYGVKD. The CDR3 DNA reads as TGTGCCATCAGTGAGTCTGGCGGGAGGACAGATACGCAGTATTTT. Translated: CAISESGGRTDTQYF.

The V and J genes are TRBV11-3 and TRBJ2-3; the match to TRBD2 covers 8 bases. The germline V gene has CDR1 SGHNT and CDR2 YENEEA. The V segment lost 5 bases and the J segment 0 bases; nucleotides outside the gene matches: 7. CDR3 length equals 16 residues. In DNA, the CDR3 is TGTGCCAGCAGCCCCGGGGGGGGTTCAAGCACAGATACGCAGTATTTT. Encoded protein: CASSPGGGSSTDTQYF.

This CDR3 reads CASSNRDSGNTEAFF. CDR3 bases: TGTGCCAGCAGTAACCGGGACAGCGGGAACACTGAAGCTTTCTTT. This chain links TRBV13 with TRBJ1-1, with 7 bases that match TRBD1. The germline CDR1 and CDR2 sequences are PRHDT and FYEKMQ (reference sequence). V shed 6 bases, J shed 1 base, and the junction held 8 bases outside the gene matches. The CDR3 is 15 amino acids.

This clone appeared a single time. CDR3 bases: TGTGCCAGCAGTCGTGGGACAGCGGTGTTGGTC. This codes for CASSRGTAVLV. The chain is built from TRBV28 and TRBJ2-7; TRBD1 matches at 7 bases. The CDR3 totals 11 residues. The germline CDR1 and CDR2 sequences are MDHEN and SYDVKM.

The chain links TRBV2 to TRBJ2-4, with unresolved D. The ends were cut back, 2 bases at V and 9 bases at J, with 11 bases in the middle. The germline CDR1 and CDR2 sequences are SNHLY and FYNNEI. The CDR3 spans 13 residues. Here the CDR3 reads CASSELPQGIQYF. The CDR3 region has the DNA TGTGCCAGCAGTGAACTCCCACAAGGCATTCAGTACTTC.

The V gene is TRBV28, the J gene TRBJ2-3; D not resolved. V dropped 4 bases and J dropped 0 bases, with 11 bases sitting between them. Looked up from germline, CDR1 is MDHEN and CDR2 is SYDVKM. There are 15 residues in the CDR3. The CDR3 loop reads CASSSQDRSTDTQYF. As DNA, the CDR3 is TGTGCCAGCAGTTCCCAGGACCGTAGCACAGATACGCAGTATTTT.

A few counts support this clone. The V and J genes are TRBV2 and TRBJ2-1; 14 nucleotides line up with TRBD2. The length of the CDR3 is 16 residues. With V trimmed by 5 bases and J by 1 base, 1 base remained unmatched. The germline V gene encodes CDR1 SNHLY and CDR2 FYNNEI. CDR3 sequence: CASSRTSGRSYNEQFF. The CDR3 DNA reads TGTGCCAGCAGTAGGACTAGCGGGAGGTCCTACAATGAGCAGTTCTTC. Drawing the rest from reference TRBV2 and TRBJ2-1, the complete variable domain is EPEVTQTPSHQVTQMGQEVILRCVPISNHLYFYWYRQILGQKVEFLVSFYNNEISEKSEIFDDQFSVERPDGSNFTLKIRSTKLEDSAMYFCASSRTSGRSYNEQFFGPGTRLTVL.

This clone was counted once. The chain recombines TRBV5-1 with TRBJ2-7; D is perhaps TRBD2 (6 bases). CDR3 length: 15 residues. Germline V gene data show CDR1 as SGHRS and CDR2 as YFSETQ. V shed 0 bases and J shed 3 bases, with 13 bases lying between them. The CDR3 region has the DNA TGCGCCAGCAGCTTGGACAGCGGGCGCTTCTACGAGCAGTACTTC. Its translation is CASSLDSGRFYEQYF. Full variable domain (outside the CDR3, taken from reference TRBV5-1 and TRBJ2-7): KAGVTQTPRYLIKTRGQQVTLSCSPISGHRSVSWYQQTPGQGLQFLFEYFSETQRNKGNFPGRFSGRQFSNSRSEMNVSTLELGDSALYLCASSLDSGRFYEQYFGPGTRLTVT.

This clone was counted a few times. This sequence joins TRBV6-1 and TRBJ2-3; TRBD2 might be the D (5 bases). In germline, CDR1 is MNHNS, CDR2 SASEGT. V lost 2 bases and J lost 1, with 10 bases in between. CDR3 length: 15 residues. CDR3 in amino acids: CASSELSSGTDTQYF. The CDR3 DNA is TGTGCCAGCAGTGAATTGAGTAGCGGCACAGATACGCAGTATTTT.

The chain couples TRBV30 to TRBJ1-2, with D perhaps matching TRBD1 (6 bases). Per the germline V gene, CDR1 is GTSNPN and CDR2 is SVGIG (reference sequence). Trimming took off 4 bases at V and 7 bases at J, with 22 bases between the two ends. The CDR3 covers 15 residues. The CDR3 DNA reads as TGTGCCTGGATTCTAGCCGGGCAGGGGAGGAGTGGCTACACCTTC. This sequence encodes CAWILAGQGRSGYTF.

The chain links TRBV29-1 to TRBJ2-5; D is uncertain. V lost 4 bases and J 3 bases, leaving 6 bases between the germline ends. The germline V gene encodes CDR1 SQVTM and CDR2 ANQGSEA. The CDR3 consists of 11 residues. CDR3 sequence: CSVAPEETQYF. The DNA for the CDR3 is TGCAGCGTTGCCCCGGAAGAGACCCAGTACTTC.

The chain employs TRBV9 and TRBJ2-5; TRBD2 is a possible D gene (5 bases). The CDR3 has 14 amino acids. Germline CDR1 reads SGDLS; CDR2 reads YYNGEE. V lost 4 bases and J 4 bases, leaving 14 bases between the germline ends. Here the CDR3 reads CASSPRGARETQYF. The CDR3 DNA reads TGTGCCAGCAGCCCCCGGGGAGCGAGAGAGACCCAGTACTTC.

V gene TRBV18 combines with J gene TRBJ1-2; D unclear. V shed 3 bases and J shed 8 bases, with 19 bases lying between them. This CDR3 contains 15 residues. Germline CDR1 is KGHSH and CDR2 is LQKENI. Here the CDR3 reads CASSPLEGKTRGYTF. CDR3 bases: TGTGCCAGCTCACCCCTGGAGGGAAAGACGAGGGGCTACACCTTC. Complete variable domain (other parts from reference TRBV18 and TRBJ1-2): NAGVMQNPRHLVRRRGQEARLRCSPMKGHSHVYWYRQLPEEGLKFMVYLQKENIIDESGMPKERFSAEFPKEGPSILRIQQVVRGDSAAYFCASSPLEGKTRGYTFGSGTRLTVV.

This clone has only a few counts. V usage is TRBV2 and J usage is TRBJ2-1, with D unresolved. Germline lookup yields CDR1 SNHLY and CDR2 FYNNEI. This CDR3 region has 14 residues. V lost 3 bases and J 3 bases, leaving 9 bases between the germline ends. This CDR3 reads CASSEEGLYNEQFF. The CDR3 DNA reads as TGTGCCAGCAGTGAGGAAGGCCTCTACAATGAGCAGTTCTTC.

This clone appeared once. The chain is built from TRBV6-5 and TRBJ1-2, with a tentative D call TRBD1 (6 bases). V shed 5 bases and J shed 7 bases, with 14 bases lying between them. CDR1 MNHEY and CDR2 SVGAGI come from the germline V gene. The CDR3 spans 13 residues. In DNA form, the CDR3 reads TGTGCCAGCAGTAGGGGGGGCGCGGGTGGCTACACCTTC. It codes for CASSRGGAGGYTF.